Listed here is a single T cell receptor beta chain. What it recognizes is unknown. The data stem from a study of long-term antiretroviral therapy in people with HIV. With V trimmed by 6 bases and J by 3 bases, 15 bases remained unmatched. The CDR3 is 18 amino acids. The germline V gene has CDR1 ENHRY and CDR2 SYGVKD. Study-level findings and limits: Blood sampling spanned 2004 to 2017, possibly under older ART regimens. Diversity went up after ART and still fell short of transplant donor controls.

The assay, immunoSEQ v3.0, was run at survey level. Method: immunoSEQ multiplex PCR; TCRdb's copy keeps in-frame clones and lacks some. The table lists approximately 21,000 clones, over 75% of them singletons. None of the participants with HIV were treated outside the United States. The receptor was isolated from a man aged 30-40 years with HIV. The V gene is TRBV10-3, the J gene TRBJ2-3; 10 bases line up with TRBD2. Material: unsorted PBMCs, obtained 1.5 years after starting antiretroviral therapy. The CDR3 sequence: CAISLGLAGVGKTDTQYF. The CDR3 DNA reads as TGTGCCATCAGCCTGGGGCTAGCGGGAGTAGGAAAAACAGATACGCAGTATTTT.